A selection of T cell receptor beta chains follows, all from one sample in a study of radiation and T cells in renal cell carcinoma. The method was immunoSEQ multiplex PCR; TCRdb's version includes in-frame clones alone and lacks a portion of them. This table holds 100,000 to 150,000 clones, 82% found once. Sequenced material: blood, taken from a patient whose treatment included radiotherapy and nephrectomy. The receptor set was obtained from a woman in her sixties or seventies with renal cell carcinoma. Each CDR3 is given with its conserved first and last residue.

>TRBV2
CATLRTKTRGEKLFF
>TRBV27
CASSLSLLEGEQGATTGELFF
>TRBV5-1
CASSLGTANEQFF
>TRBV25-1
CASSEYKGARGDEQFF
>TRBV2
CASSPTGYNSGNTIYF
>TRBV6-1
CASSGTNTEAFF
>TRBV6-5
CASSWTSGEEQFF
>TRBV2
CASQAGTGVRDEQFF
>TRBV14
CASSQDLRATIAFF
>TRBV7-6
CASSPWAKRDGDEQFF
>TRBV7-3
CASSPGLALQETQYF
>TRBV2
CASSVEGYAYEQYF
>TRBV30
CAWSRRGGEQYF
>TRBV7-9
CASSLGQAGNTIYF
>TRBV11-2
CASSISQGFNQPQHF
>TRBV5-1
CASSQGQGVGADTQYF
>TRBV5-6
CASSPLGGASTYEQYF
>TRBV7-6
CASSLGGQGNEKLFF
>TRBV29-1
CSARLGGGTYEQYF
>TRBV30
CAWSRDPGGTEAFF
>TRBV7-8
CASSLGTSGNNEQFF
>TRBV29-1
CSVLGRGEKLFF
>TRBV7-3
CASSLERAKVNEQFF
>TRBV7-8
CASSLAASGMGWNIQYF
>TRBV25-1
CASGAINGYTF
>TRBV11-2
CASSLVSGLSAVYEQYF
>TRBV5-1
CASSWTSGGEQFF
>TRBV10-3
CAISESKGDEKLFF
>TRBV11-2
CASSLRPTNTEAFF
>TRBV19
CASSYGLAGSNTGELFF
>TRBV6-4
CASSVDRPNYGYTF
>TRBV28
CATSQDRDLNEQFF
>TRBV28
CASADLSGNTIYF
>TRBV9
CASSEGAGEAFF
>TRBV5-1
CASSLGDPPLETQYF
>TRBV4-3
CASSQAGTGSSYEQYF
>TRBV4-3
CASSHVGQGAHEQYF
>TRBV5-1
CASRGEGNTEAFF
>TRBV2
CASSLDRLDTGELFF
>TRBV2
CASSTKETQYF
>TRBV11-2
CASTPGPLNYGYTF
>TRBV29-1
CSVQARDRGFYEQYF
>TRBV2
CASKRREGYNSPLHF
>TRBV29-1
CSAASMAGGETQYF
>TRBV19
CASSRSPGGNQPQHF
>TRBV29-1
CSVQARGFTVDTQYF
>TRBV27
CASSDNRKGRTEAFF
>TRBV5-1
CASSLAGGPIENIQYF
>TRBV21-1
CASSKRTGQNSPLHF
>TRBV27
CASSLVSPGHSSYEQYF
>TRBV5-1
CASSLGWTGAVYEQYF
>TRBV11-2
CASSMPNRACDF